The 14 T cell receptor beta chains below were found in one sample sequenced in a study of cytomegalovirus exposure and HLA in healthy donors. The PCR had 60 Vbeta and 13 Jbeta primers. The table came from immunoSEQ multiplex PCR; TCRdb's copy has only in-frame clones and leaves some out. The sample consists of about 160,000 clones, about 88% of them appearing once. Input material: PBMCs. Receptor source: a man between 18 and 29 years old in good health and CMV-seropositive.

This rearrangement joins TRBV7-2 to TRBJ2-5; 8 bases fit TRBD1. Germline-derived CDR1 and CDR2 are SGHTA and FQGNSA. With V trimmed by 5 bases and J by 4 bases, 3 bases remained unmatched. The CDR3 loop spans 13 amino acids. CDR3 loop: CASSRQGSETQYF. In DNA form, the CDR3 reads TGTGCCAGCAGCCGACAGGGGTCAGAGACCCAGTACTTC.

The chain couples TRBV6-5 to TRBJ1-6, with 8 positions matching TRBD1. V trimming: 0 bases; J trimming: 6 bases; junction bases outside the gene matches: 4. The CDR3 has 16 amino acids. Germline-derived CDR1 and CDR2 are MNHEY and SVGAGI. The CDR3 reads CASSYSVDRGNSPLHF. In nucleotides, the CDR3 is TGTGCCAGCAGTTACTCGGTTGACAGGGGTAATTCACCCCTCCACTTT.

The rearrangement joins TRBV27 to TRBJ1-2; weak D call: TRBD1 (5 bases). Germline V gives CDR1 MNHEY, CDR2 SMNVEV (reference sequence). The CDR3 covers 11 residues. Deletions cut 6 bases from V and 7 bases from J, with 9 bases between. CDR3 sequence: CASSGGGGYTF. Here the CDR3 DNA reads TGTGCCAGCAGCGGCGGGGGTGGCTACACCTTC.

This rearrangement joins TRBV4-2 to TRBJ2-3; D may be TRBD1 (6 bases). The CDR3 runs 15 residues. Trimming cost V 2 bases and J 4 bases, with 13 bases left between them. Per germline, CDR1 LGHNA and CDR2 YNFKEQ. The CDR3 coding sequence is TGTGCCAGCAGCCAAATTGGTGGGGGCTCAGATACGCAGTATTTT. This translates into CASSQIGGGSDTQYF.

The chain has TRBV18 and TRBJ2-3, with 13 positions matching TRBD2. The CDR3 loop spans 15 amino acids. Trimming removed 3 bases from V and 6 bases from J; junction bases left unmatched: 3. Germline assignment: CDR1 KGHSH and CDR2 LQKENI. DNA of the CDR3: TGTGCCAGCTCACCGCCGGGACTAGCGGGGGATACGCAGTATTTT. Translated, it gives CASSPPGLAGDTQYF.

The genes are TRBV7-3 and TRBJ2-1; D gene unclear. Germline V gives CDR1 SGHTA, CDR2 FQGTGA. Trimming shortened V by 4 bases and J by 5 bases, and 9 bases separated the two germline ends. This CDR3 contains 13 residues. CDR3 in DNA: TGTGCCAGCAGCTCAATCCCCAACAATGAGCAGTTCTTC. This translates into CASSSIPNNEQFF.

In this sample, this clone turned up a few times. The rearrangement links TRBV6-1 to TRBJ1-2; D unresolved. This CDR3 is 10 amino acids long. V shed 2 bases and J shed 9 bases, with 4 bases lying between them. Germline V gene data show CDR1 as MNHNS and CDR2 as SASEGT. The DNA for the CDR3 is TGTGCCAGCAGTGAATCTAGCTACACCTTC. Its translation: CASSESSYTF.

CDR3 DNA sequence: TGTGCCAGCTCTAGACAGGCGACTTCACCCCTCCACTTT. This translates into CASSRQATSPLHF. The gene calls are TRBV18 and TRBJ1-6; perhaps TRBD1 as D (6 bases). The CDR3 totals 13 residues. Trimming cost V 6 bases and J 9 bases, with 12 bases left between them. The germline V gene has CDR1 KGHSH and CDR2 LQKENI.

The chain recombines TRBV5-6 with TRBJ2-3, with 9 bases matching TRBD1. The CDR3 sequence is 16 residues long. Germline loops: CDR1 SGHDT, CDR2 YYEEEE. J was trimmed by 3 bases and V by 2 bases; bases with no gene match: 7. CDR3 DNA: TGTGCCAGCAGCTTAGTAACAGGGGGCTTGACAGATACGCAGTATTTT. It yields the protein CASSLVTGGLTDTQYF.

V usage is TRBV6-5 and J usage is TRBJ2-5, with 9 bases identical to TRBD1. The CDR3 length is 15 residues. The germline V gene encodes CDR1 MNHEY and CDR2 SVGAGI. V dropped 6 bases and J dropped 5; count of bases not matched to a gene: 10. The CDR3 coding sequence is TGTGCCAGCAGCCCCTGGGGACAGGGCCAGGAGACCCAGTACTTC. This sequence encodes CASSPWGQGQETQYF.

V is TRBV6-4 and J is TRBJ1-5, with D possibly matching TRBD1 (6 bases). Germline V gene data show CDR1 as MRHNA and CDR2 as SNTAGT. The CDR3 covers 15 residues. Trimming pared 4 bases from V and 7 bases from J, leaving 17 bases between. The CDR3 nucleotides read TGTGCCAGCAGTGTCGAGACAGGATGGGGGCAGCCCCAGCATTTT. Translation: CASSVETGWGQPQHF.

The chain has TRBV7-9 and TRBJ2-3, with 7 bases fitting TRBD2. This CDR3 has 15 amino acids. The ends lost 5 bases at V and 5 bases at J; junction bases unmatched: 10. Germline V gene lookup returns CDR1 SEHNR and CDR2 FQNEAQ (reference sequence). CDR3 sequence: CASSIYPGREDTQYF. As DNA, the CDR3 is TGTGCCAGCAGCATTTACCCTGGGAGGGAAGATACGCAGTATTTT.

The CDR3 region has the DNA TGCGCCAGCAGCCCAGGGGCCCTAGCGGGGGGTGCTGCCCGGGAGACCCAGTACTTC. Translation gives CASSPGALAGGAARETQYF. The J gene is TRBJ2-5, the V gene TRBV4-3; 11 bases map to TRBD2. Germline assignment: CDR1 LGHNA and CDR2 YSLEER. The ends lost 4 bases at V and 5 bases at J; junction bases unmatched: 18. The CDR3 is made up of 19 amino acids.

The CDR3 loop is CASSEQGGRNNQPQHF. The DNA of the CDR3 is TGTGCCAGCAGTGAACAGGGGGGTAGGAACAATCAGCCCCAGCATTTT. The genes are TRBV2 and TRBJ1-5; 7 bases are shared with TRBD1. CDR1 is SNHLY, CDR2 FYNNEI, per germline. Losses at the gene ends were 2 bases for V and 3 bases for J; bases not matched to a gene: 7. This CDR3 contains 16 residues. Full variable domain (rest looked up from reference TRBV2 and TRBJ1-5): EPEVTQTPSHQVTQMGQEVILRCVPISNHLYFYWYRQILGQKVEFLVSFYNNEISEKSEIFDDQFSVERPDGSNFTLKIRSTKLEDSAMYFCASSEQGGRNNQPQHFGDGTRLSIL.